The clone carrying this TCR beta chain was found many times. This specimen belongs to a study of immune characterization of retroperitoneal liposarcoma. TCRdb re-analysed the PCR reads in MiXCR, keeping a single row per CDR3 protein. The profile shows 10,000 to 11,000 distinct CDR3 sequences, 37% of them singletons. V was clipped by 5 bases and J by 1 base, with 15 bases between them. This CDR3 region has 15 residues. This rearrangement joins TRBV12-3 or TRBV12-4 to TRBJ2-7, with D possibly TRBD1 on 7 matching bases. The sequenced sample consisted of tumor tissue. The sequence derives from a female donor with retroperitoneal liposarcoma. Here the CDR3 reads CASSPGRGVSYEQYF. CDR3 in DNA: TGTGCCAGCAGTCCCGGCAGGGGGGTATCCTACGAGCAGTACTTC.